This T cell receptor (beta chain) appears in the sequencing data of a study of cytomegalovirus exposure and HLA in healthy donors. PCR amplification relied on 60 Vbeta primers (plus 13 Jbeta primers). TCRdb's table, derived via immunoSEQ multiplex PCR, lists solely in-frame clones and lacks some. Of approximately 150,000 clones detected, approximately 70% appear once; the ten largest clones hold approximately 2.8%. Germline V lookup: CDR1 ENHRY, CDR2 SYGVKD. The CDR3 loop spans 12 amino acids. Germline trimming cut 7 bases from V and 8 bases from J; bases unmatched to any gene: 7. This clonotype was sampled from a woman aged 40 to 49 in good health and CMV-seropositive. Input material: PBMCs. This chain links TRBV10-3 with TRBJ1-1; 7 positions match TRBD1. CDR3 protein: CAINPTGHEAFF. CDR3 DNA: TGTGCCATCAACCCGACAGGGCACGAAGCTTTCTTT.